Shown below are 31 T cell receptor beta chains from a single sample sequenced in a study of a mutant IDH1 vaccine in newly diagnosed glioma. Stated time point: baseline, week 1 (first vaccination visit). Treatment reported: pre-vaccination baseline after standard-of-care therapy. Clones were read by immunoSEQ multiplex PCR, and TCRdb kept only the in-frame ones, dropping some. The sample lists over 75,000 clones, roughly 89% occurring once. The sample consisted of PBMCs, taken from a glioma patient treated with radiotherapy, temozolomide or both. Every receptor here comes from a woman in her forties or fifties with glioma.

The V call is TRBV25-1, the J call TRBJ2-5; D remains ambiguous. The DNA end is a closer match to TRBJ2-7, so the J assignment may be wrong. This CDR3 has 12 amino acids. Per germline, CDR1 MGHDK and CDR2 SYGVNS. Here the CDR3 reads CASGPDHYEQYF. The CDR3 DNA sequence: TGTGCCAGCGGGCCCGACCATTACGAGCAGTACTTC.

The rearrangement links TRBV6-5 to TRBJ2-2; tentatively, D is TRBD1 (5 bases). Germline V CDR1 and CDR2: MNHEY, SVGAGI. CDR3 length: 12 residues. V dropped 10 bases and J dropped 1 base, with 7 bases sitting between them. The CDR3 region has the DNA TGTGCCACAGGGCGGAACACCGGGGAGCTGTTTTTT. This gives the protein CATGRNTGELFF.

V is TRBV11-2 and J is TRBJ2-7; 11 bases agree with TRBD2. Unmatched junction bases numbered 10, after V lost 3 bases and J lost 6 bases. The germline V gene has CDR1 SGHAT and CDR2 FQNNGV. The CDR3 loop spans 16 amino acids. CDR3 sequence: CASSFSSGRPLGEQYF. For the CDR3, the DNA is TGTGCCAGCAGCTTTTCTAGCGGGAGGCCCCTTGGCGAGCAGTACTTC.

The chain employs TRBV2 and TRBJ1-6; maybe TRBD1 (5 bases). The germline V and J ends were trimmed by 6 bases and 3 bases, with 12 bases remaining between them. Germline CDR1 and CDR2: SNHLY and FYNNEI. This CDR3 has 15 amino acids. The CDR3, as DNA: TGTGCCAGCAGGGGGGAGCGGATCTATAATTCACCCCTCCACTTT. Protein sequence: CASRGERIYNSPLHF.

The V call is TRBV13, the J call TRBJ2-1; either TRBD1 or TRBD2 may supply D (5 bases each). This CDR3 spans 15 amino acids. The V and J ends lost 0 bases and 1 base respectively, with 7 bases between them. Germline loops: CDR1 PRHDT, CDR2 FYEKMQ (reference sequence). CDR3 protein: CASSLGGTSYNEQFF. The CDR3 region has the DNA TGTGCCAGCAGCTTAGGCGGGACGTCCTACAATGAGCAGTTCTTC.

The gene calls are TRBV5-1 and TRBJ1-4; D remains unclear. Germline V gene sequence: CDR1 SGHRS, CDR2 YFSETQ. This CDR3 has 16 amino acids. V lost 1 base and J lost 0, with 10 bases in between. CDR3 nucleotide sequence: TGCGCCAGCAGCTTGAGTGGAGGAACAACTAATGAAAAACTGTTTTTT. Its protein product is CASSLSGGTTNEKLFF.

This chain uses TRBV5-1 with TRBJ2-2, with 11 bases identical to TRBD2. The J segment lost 5 bases and the V segment lost 0 bases, leaving 9 bases of the junction unmatched. This CDR3 has 18 amino acids. CDR1 SGHRS and CDR2 YFSETQ come from the germline V gene. The DNA of the CDR3 is TGCGCCAGCAGCTTGGATAGCGGGAGGGCCGAAGATACCGGGGAGCTGTTTTTT. Translated: CASSLDSGRAEDTGELFF.

The chain recombines TRBV5-8 with TRBJ2-1; 8 nucleotides agree with TRBD1. Germline V CDR1 and CDR2: SGHTS, YDEGEE. The trim removed 0 bases at V and 15 bases at J, leaving 5 bases unmatched. The CDR3 has 12 residues. The CDR3 bases are TGTGCCAGCAGCTTGGACAGGGGGTTTTGGTTCTTC. The encoded protein is CASSLDRGFWFF.

The rearrangement uses TRBV28 and TRBJ2-3; D is undetermined. Between the trimmed V and J ends, which lost 6 bases and 6 bases, there was a span of 10 bases. The CDR3 has 12 amino acids. Germline CDR1 and CDR2: MDHEN and SYDVKM. In DNA, the CDR3 is TGTGCCAGCAGGGATTCGTGGGATACGCAGTATTTT. Translation: CASRDSWDTQYF. The whole variable domain, filled in from reference TRBV28 and TRBJ2-3, reads DVKVTQSSRYLVKRTGEKVFLECVQDMDHENMFWYRQDPGLGLRLIYFSYDVKMKEKGDIPEGYSVSREKKERFSLILESASTNQTSMYLCASRDSWDTQYFGPGTRLTVL.

The V call is TRBV28, the J call TRBJ2-7, with D perhaps matching TRBD2 (5 bases). CDR1 MDHEN and CDR2 SYDVKM come from the germline V gene. The CDR3 length is 13 residues. Trimming left V 8 bases short and J 4 bases short, with 15 bases between. CDR3 amino acids: CASQRENPYEQYF. The CDR3 nucleotides are TGTGCCAGCCAAAGGGAGAACCCTTACGAGCAGTACTTC.

The chain couples TRBV6-5 to TRBJ1-2, with a weak D call TRBD1 (6 bases). The length of the CDR3 is 15 residues. Germline CDR1 is MNHEY and CDR2 is SVGAGI. The ends were cut back, 2 bases at V and 3 bases at J, with 13 bases in the middle. The CDR3 region is CASSYGGSGDYGYTF. CDR3 nucleotide sequence: TGTGCCAGCAGTTACGGGGGCAGTGGGGACTATGGCTACACCTTC.

This clone is a singleton in its sample. This chain connects TRBV7-9 to TRBJ2-7; 9 positions match TRBD1. CDR3 length equals 14 residues. Germline CDR1 reads SEHNR; CDR2 reads FQNEAQ (reference sequence). V dropped 5 bases and J dropped 3; count of bases not matched to a gene: 5. Here the CDR3 DNA reads TGTGCCAGCAGCCCCCGGGACAGGGTCTACGAGCAGTACTTC. Translated, it gives CASSPRDRVYEQYF.

This clone was found once. The chain uses TRBV7-3 and TRBJ1-1, with D perhaps TRBD1 (5 bases). Germline V CDR1 and CDR2: SGHTA, FQGTGA. Trimming took off 3 bases at V and 5 bases at J, with 13 bases between the two ends. The CDR3 has 14 residues. CDR3 nucleotides: TGTGCCAGCAGCTTCGGGGGGAGGTCAACTGAAGCTTTCTTT. Protein: CASSFGGRSTEAFF.

The chain carries TRBV6-6 and TRBJ1-1; D unresolved. This CDR3 comprises 12 residues. The germline CDR1 and CDR2 sequences are MNHNY and SVGAGI (reference sequence). V was pared by 5 bases and J by 4 bases, with 8 bases between. The CDR3 coding sequence is TGTGCCAGCAGTCACGGGAGCACTGAAGCTTTCTTT. Amino acids: CASSHGSTEAFF.

This chain uses TRBV7-9 with TRBJ2-1; 11 nucleotides align to TRBD2. With V trimmed by 5 bases and J by 6 bases, 6 bases remained unmatched. This CDR3 has 15 residues. From germline, CDR1 is SEHNR and CDR2 FQNEAQ (reference sequence). The CDR3 DNA is TGTGCCAGCAGCGAAACTAGCGGGAGTTCCAATGAGCAGTTCTTC. It encodes CASSETSGSSNEQFF.

The V call is TRBV5-4, the J call TRBJ1-2, with unresolved D. CDR1 is SGHNT and CDR2 is YYREEE in the germline V gene (reference sequence). V was shortened by 4 bases and J by 1 base, with 8 bases between the two germline ends. The CDR3 is made up of 13 amino acids. For the CDR3, the DNA is TGTGCCAGCAGCACTCATATTAACTATGGCTACACCTTC. Residues: CASSTHINYGYTF.

The chain has TRBV9 and TRBJ2-7, with 10 bases fitting TRBD2. CDR3 size: 16 residues. V lost 3 bases and J lost 4; bases outside the gene matches: 10. The V gene's germline CDR1 is SGDLS and CDR2 YYNGEE. The chain's CDR3 is CASSGGLAGEGYEQYF. The DNA for the CDR3 is TGTGCCAGCAGCGGAGGTCTAGCGGGAGAAGGTTACGAGCAGTACTTC.

The chain's CDR3 is CATSRDLVSSGSTDTQYF. The CDR3 bases are TGTGCCACCAGCAGAGACCTGGTGTCTAGCGGGAGTACAGATACGCAGTATTTT. The V call is TRBV15, the J call TRBJ2-3, with TRBD2 matching 10 bases. This CDR3 contains 18 residues. Trimming at V came to 0 bases and at J to 3 bases, leaving 9 bases not matched to a gene. The germline CDR1 and CDR2 sequences are LNHNV and YYDKDF (reference sequence).

The rearrangement joins TRBV5-1 to TRBJ2-5; TRBD1 agrees at 7 bases. V trimming: 4 bases; J trimming: 4 bases; junction bases outside the gene matches: 7. Germline CDR1 SGHRS, CDR2 YFSETQ. The length of the CDR3 is 14 residues. In nucleotides, the CDR3 is TGCGCCAGCAGCGAGGGGACAGTATTAGAGACCCAGTACTTC. This translates into CASSEGTVLETQYF.

This clone was seen at least ten times. The V call is TRBV5-1, the J call TRBJ1-1; 9 bases fit TRBD1. The CDR3 runs 16 residues. V was pared by 4 bases and J by 1 base, with 8 bases of the junction left unmatched. The germline gives CDR1 SGHRS, CDR2 YFSETQ. Here the CDR3 reads CASSHGTGGANTEAFF. Written as DNA, the CDR3 is TGCGCCAGCAGCCATGGCACAGGGGGCGCGAACACTGAAGCTTTCTTT.

This clone was seen a handful of times. The chain carries TRBV19 and TRBJ2-7, with 11 nucleotides matching TRBD2. The germline gives CDR1 LNHDA, CDR2 SQIVND (reference sequence). Trimming removed 6 bases from V and 5 bases from J; junction bases left unmatched: 15. The CDR3 has 17 amino acids. CDR3 residues: CASSSNSGRAKRDEQYF. The CDR3 DNA reads as TGTGCCAGTAGCTCAAATAGCGGGAGGGCCAAGCGCGACGAGCAGTACTTC.

This clone showed up just a few times. The rearrangement links TRBV9 to TRBJ1-2, with 7 bases lining up with TRBD1. The CDR3 has 15 residues. Germline CDR1 is SGDLS and CDR2 is YYNGEE. J was trimmed by 4 bases and V by 5 bases; bases with no gene match: 11. CDR3 loop: CASSAPGQRSYGYTF. CDR3 nucleotides: TGTGCCAGCAGTGCCCCGGGACAGCGGTCCTATGGCTACACCTTC. The variable domain in full, with the rest retrieved from reference TRBV9 and TRBJ1-2, is DSGVTQTPKHLITATGQRVTLRCSPRSGDLSVYWYQQSLDQGLQFLIQYYNGEERAKGNILERFSAQQFPDLHSELNLSSLELGDSALYFCASSAPGQRSYGYTFGSGTRLTVV.

This chain joins TRBV29-1 and TRBJ2-1, with D uncertain. The CDR3 runs 12 residues. V was clipped by 7 bases and J by 6 bases, with 13 bases between them. CDR1 is SQVTM, CDR2 ANQGSEA, per germline. The CDR3 here is CSARSNSNEQFF. CDR3 DNA sequence: TGCAGCGCCAGAAGTAACTCCAATGAGCAGTTCTTC.

Only one count was recorded for this clone. The CDR3 region is CASSVGTRLYNEQFF. The CDR3 DNA is TGTGCCAGCAGCGTAGGGACTAGGCTCTACAATGAGCAGTTCTTC. J is TRBJ2-1 and V is TRBV9, with TRBD2 matching 7 bases. CDR3 size: 15 residues. V trimming: 0 bases; J trimming: 3 bases; junction bases outside the gene matches: 3. The germline gives CDR1 SGDLS, CDR2 YYNGEE. The full variable domain, its missing parts supplied by reference TRBV9 and TRBJ2-1, is DSGVTQTPKHLITATGQRVTLRCSPRSGDLSVYWYQQSLDQGLQFLIQYYNGEERAKGNILERFSAQQFPDLHSELNLSSLELGDSALYFCASSVGTRLYNEQFFGPGTRLTVL.

The chain links TRBV7-2 to TRBJ2-6; 8 nucleotides align to TRBD1. Germline values: CDR1 SGHTA, CDR2 FQGNSA. The CDR3 loop spans 18 amino acids. Losses at the gene ends were 0 bases for V and 1 base for J; bases not matched to a gene: 5. CDR3 DNA: TGTGCCAGCAGCTTAGCCGGGACAGGACTTTCTGGGGCCAACGTCCTGACTTTC. Amino acid sequence: CASSLAGTGLSGANVLTF. Looking up the rest from reference TRBV7-2 and TRBJ2-6 gives the full variable domain: GAGVSQSPSNKVTEKGKDVELRCDPISGHTALYWYRQSLGQGLEFLIYFQGNSAPDKSGLPSDRFSAERTGGSVSTLTIQRTQQEDSAVYLCASSLAGTGLSGANVLTFGAGSRLTVL.

The DNA of the CDR3 is TGTGCCAGCAGCTCCGGGACAGGGATGGGGCAGCCCCAGCATTTT. As protein: CASSSGTGMGQPQHF. The genes are TRBV5-4 and TRBJ1-5; the match to TRBD1 covers 9 bases. Germline V gene lookup returns CDR1 SGHNT and CDR2 YYREEE (reference sequence). This CDR3 contains 15 residues. After removal of 3 bases from V and 7 bases from J, the junction contained 8 bases not matched to a gene.

The chain has TRBV10-1 and TRBJ2-7; TRBD1 aligns across 7 bases. Trimming at V came to 4 bases and at J to 2 bases, leaving 14 bases not matched to a gene. The CDR3 has 17 amino acids. Germline CDR1 reads WNHNN; CDR2 reads SYGVQD (reference sequence). CDR3 in amino acids: CASSATPQDRWTYEQYF. For the CDR3, the DNA is TGCGCCAGCAGTGCAACCCCCCAGGACAGGTGGACCTACGAGCAGTACTTC.

The chain couples TRBV6-5 to TRBJ2-1, with TRBD1 identical over 7 bases. The CDR3 loop spans 14 amino acids. CDR1 and CDR2 from the germline V gene are MNHEY and SVGAGI. The V and J ends lost 3 bases and 11 bases, in that order; junction bases with no gene match: 10. CDR3 sequence reads: CASSYGTAMGKQFF. CDR3 coding DNA: TGTGCCAGCAGTTATGGGACAGCCATGGGTAAGCAGTTCTTC.

This chain links TRBV6-5 with TRBJ2-7, with 7 bases lining up with TRBD1. The CDR3 covers 15 residues. V lost 6 bases and J lost 0; bases outside the gene matches: 8. Germline CDR1 is MNHEY and CDR2 is SVGAGI. The CDR3 nucleotides are TGTGCCAGCAGCTGGGGACAGCCCTCCTCCTACGAGCAGTACTTC. It yields the protein CASSWGQPSSYEQYF.

This clone was observed a handful of times. This chain connects TRBV6-1 to TRBJ1-4, with 8 bases matching TRBD1. There are 13 residues in the CDR3. The J segment lost 8 bases and the V segment lost 4 bases, leaving 3 bases of the junction unmatched. Germline V CDR1 and CDR2: MNHNS, SASEGT. As DNA, the CDR3 is TGTGCCAGCAGTGCCAGGACAGGGGAAAAACTGTTTTTT. It encodes CASSARTGEKLFF.

The chain couples TRBV5-6 to TRBJ2-2, with 11 positions matching TRBD2. CDR1 SGHDT and CDR2 YYEEEE come from the germline V gene. V gave up 4 bases and J gave up 8 bases; unmatched junction bases: 10. The CDR3 has 16 residues. CDR3 amino acids: CASSPLAGVHPGELFF. The CDR3 DNA follows: TGTGCCAGCAGCCCACTAGCGGGAGTGCACCCGGGGGAGCTGTTTTTT.